This is a list of T cell receptor beta chains from one sample in a study of glioma-infiltrating T cells after dendritic cell vaccination. Method: immunoSEQ multiplex PCR; TCRdb's copy keeps in-frame clones and lacks some. The table records about 82,000 clones, about 90% of them present only once. This specimen was blood, taken before dendritic cell vaccination. The receptors here all came from a human donor with glioblastoma. Both conserved end residues are part of each CDR3. Each record gives: J gene, clone size, V gene, D gene, CDR3 protein, CDR3 DNA. D genes are given only for firm matches. Clone size is stated in some rows and not others, as once, few, many or a class when expanded.

>TRBJ2-2|-|TRBV2|TRBD2
CASRGLANTGELFF
TGTGCCAGCAGAGGACTAGCAAACACCGGGGAGCTGTTTTTT
>TRBJ2-2|-|TRBV29-1|TRBD1
CSVRTGVDTGELFF
TGCAGCGTTCGGACAGGGGTGGACACCGGGGAGCTGTTTTTT
>TRBJ2-1|few|TRBV5-1|TRBD1
CASSLTGALSVEQFF
TGCGCCAGCAGCTTGACAGGGGCCCTCTCAGTTGAGCAGTTCTTC
>TRBJ2-7|-|TRBV19|TRBD1
CASSRQGAVYEQYF
TGTGCCAGTAGTAGACAGGGGGCGGTCTACGAGCAGTACTTC
>TRBJ1-2|-|TRBV19|-
CASSRGKGIGDGYTF
TGTGCCAGTAGTCGCGGGAAAGGGATAGGCGATGGCTACACCTTC
>TRBJ1-2|-|TRBV5-4|-
CASSFFVTNYGYTF
TGTGCCAGCAGCTTTTTTGTTACTAACTATGGCTACACCTTC
>TRBJ1-5|-|TRBV15|-
CATSGANQPQHF
TGTGCCACCAGCGGGGCAAATCAGCCCCAGCATTTT
>TRBJ1-1|-|TRBV6-5|TRBD1
CASSPGGMNTEAFF
TGTGCCAGCAGCCCAGGGGGCATGAACACTGAAGCTTTCTTT
>TRBJ1-1|-|TRBV14|TRBD1
CASSRQGGWNTEAFF
TGTGCCAGCAGCCGTCAAGGGGGCTGGAACACTGAAGCTTTCTTT
>TRBJ2-1|-|TRBV18|TRBD1
CASSLSSGQNNEQFF
TGTGCCAGCTCACTCAGTTCGGGACAGAACAATGAGCAGTTCTTC
>TRBJ1-2|-|TRBV5-1|-
CASSLEASGSGYTF
TGCGCCAGCAGCTTGGAGGCCAGCGGGAGTGGCTACACCTTC
>TRBJ1-6|-|TRBV6-1|TRBD1
CASSEPGGAVSPLHF
TGTGCCAGCAGTGAACCAGGGGGCGCGGTTTCACCCCTCCACTTT
>TRBJ2-7|-|TRBV21-1|-
CASSKGGLSYEQYF
TGTGCCAGCAGCAAGGGGGGGCTCTCCTACGAGCAGTACTTC
>TRBJ2-5|-|TRBV5-1|-
CASSLEGGRGETQYF
TGCGCCAGCAGCTTGGAAGGCGGCCGGGGAGAGACCCAGTACTTC
>TRBJ2-1|-|TRBV10-3|-
CAISESPGGQEFF
TGTGCCATCAGTGAATCTCCCGGGGGTCAGGAGTTCTTC
>TRBJ2-7|-|TRBV7-9|TRBD1
CASSTSGQYEQYF
TGTGCCAGCAGCACCTCGGGACAGTACGAGCAGTACTTC
>TRBJ1-1|-|TRBV6-5|TRBD1
CASRTGGGMNTEAFF
TGTGCCAGCAGGACAGGGGGGGGAATGAACACTGAAGCTTTCTTT
>TRBJ1-5|-|TRBV2|-
CASRASQVRNQPQHF
TGTGCCAGCAGAGCTTCACAGGTCCGCAATCAGCCCCAGCATTTT
>TRBJ1-4|-|TRBV5-5|-
CASSLQGMKLFF
TGTGCCAGCAGCTTGCAGGGAATGAAACTGTTTTTT
>TRBJ2-7|once|TRBV5-4|TRBD2
CASSLAGGGTYEQYF
TGTGCCAGCAGCTTGGCCGGGGGGGGAACCTACGAGCAGTACTTC
>TRBJ2-3|-|TRBV30|TRBD1
CAWSLTGESTDTQYF
TGTGCCTGGAGTCTTACAGGGGAAAGCACAGATACGCAGTATTTT
>TRBJ2-7|-|TRBV19|-
CASKASRWVYEQYF
TGTGCCAGTAAAGCTTCCAGGTGGGTGTACGAGCAGTACTTC
>TRBJ1-5|-|TRBV19|TRBD1
CASSLDRGLGQPQHF
TGTGCCAGTAGTCTCGACAGGGGGCTAGGTCAGCCCCAGCATTTT
>TRBJ1-2|-|TRBV4-1|-
CASSQDPGADYGYTF
TGCGCCAGCAGCCAAGATCCTGGGGCGGACTATGGCTACACCTTC
>TRBJ2-7|-|TRBV10-3|-
CAISDAAAQYEQYF
TGTGCCATCAGTGACGCGGCAGCCCAATACGAGCAGTACTTC
>TRBJ1-6|-|TRBV27|-
CASSSSRVKGVRSPLHF
TGTGCCAGCAGTTCCTCCCGGGTGAAAGGGGTAAGGTCACCCCTCCACTTT
>TRBJ1-2|-|TRBV30|TRBD1
CAWNRGGSYGYTF
TGTGCCTGGAACAGGGGAGGAAGCTATGGCTACACCTTC
>TRBJ1-5|-|TRBV6-6|TRBD1
CASVGPGQGGNQPQHF
TGTGCCAGCGTCGGCCCCGGACAGGGGGGCAATCAGCCCCAGCATTTT
>TRBJ1-2|few|TRBV5-8|TRBD1
CASRRTGGNGYTF
TGTGCCAGCAGGAGGACAGGGGGGAATGGCTACACCTTC
>TRBJ1-2|-|TRBV19|TRBD1
CASSAGTGPNYGYTF
TGTGCCAGTAGTGCCGGGACAGGACCTAACTATGGCTACACCTTC
>TRBJ2-1|-|TRBV19|TRBD2
CASNTVGIAGGNLDEQFF
TGTGCCAGTAATACTGTGGGGATAGCGGGAGGGAATTTGGATGAGCAGTTCTTC
>TRBJ2-7|few|TRBV6-6|TRBD1
CASSDRQGGNF
TGTGCCAGCAGTGACCGACAGGGGGGGAACTTC
>TRBJ1-3|-|TRBV6-6|-
CASSPIDSFSGNTIYF
TGTGCCAGCAGCCCTATAGACAGCTTCTCTGGAAACACCATATATTTT
>TRBJ2-1|-|TRBV2|-
CASAASPYNEQFF
TGTGCCAGCGCGGCATCCCCCTACAATGAGCAGTTCTTC
>TRBJ1-2|-|TRBV9|-
CASSVNPGGTGLEYGYTF
TGTGCCAGCAGCGTGAACCCCGGGGGGACTGGTCTAGAGTATGGCTACACCTTC
>TRBJ2-7|-|TRBV11-2|-
CASSPRDWSYEQYF
TGTGCCAGCAGCCCGAGGGACTGGTCCTACGAGCAGTACTTC
>TRBJ2-7|-|TRBV15|TRBD1
CATSRLGQHYEQYF
TGTGCCACCAGCAGATTGGGACAGCACTACGAGCAGTACTTC
>TRBJ1-3|once|TRBV9|-
CASSVEFTPGGTIYF
TGTGCCAGCAGCGTAGAATTCACACCCGGCGGCACCATATATTTT
>TRBJ2-7|-|TRBV30|-
CACKDYFSYEQYF
TGTGCCTGTAAGGACTACTTCTCCTACGAGCAGTACTTC
>TRBJ1-1|-|TRBV4-1|-
CASSQDSGGMNTEAFF
TGCGCCAGCAGCCAAGATAGTGGAGGGATGAACACTGAAGCTTTCTTT
>TRBJ2-1|-|TRBV7-9|-
CASSLPTYDEQFF
TGTGCCAGCAGCTTACCAACCTACGATGAGCAGTTCTTC
>TRBJ2-5|-|TRBV18|-
CASSPTYRAQETQYF
TGTGCCAGCTCACCAACCTACAGGGCCCAAGAGACCCAGTACTTC
>TRBJ2-1|-|TRBV28|TRBD1
CASSLGAGTGTHNEQFF
TGTGCCAGCAGTTTAGGAGCTGGGACAGGGACCCACAATGAGCAGTTCTTC
>TRBJ1-2|-|TRBV19|-
CASNDQGNGYTF
TGTGCCAGTAACGATCAGGGGAATGGCTACACCTTC
>TRBJ2-3|-|TRBV9|-
CASSVLSTDTQYF
TGTGCCAGCAGCGTATTAAGCACAGATACGCAGTATTTT
>TRBJ1-3|-|TRBV19|-
CASRPSSGNTIYF
TGTGCCAGTAGACCGAGCTCTGGAAACACCATATATTTT
>TRBJ2-1|once|TRBV14|TRBD2
CASSFRAVVPGLAGKYNEQFF
TGTGCCAGCAGCTTCAGAGCGGTAGTCCCGGGACTAGCGGGGAAGTACAATGAGCAGTTCTTC
>TRBJ1-4|-|TRBV7-6|-
CASSLAGGEWEKLFF
TGTGCCAGCAGCTTAGCCGGGGGGGAGTGGGAAAAACTGTTTTTT
>TRBJ1-2|-|TRBV20-1|-
CSARNRAGYTF
TGCAGTGCTAGAAACAGGGCCGGCTACACCTTC
>TRBJ2-4|-|TRBV14|TRBD1
CASSLQGHKNIQYF
TGTGCCAGCAGCCTACAGGGGCACAAAAACATTCAGTACTTC
>TRBJ1-1|-|TRBV7-3|-
CASSSTSDTNTEAFF
TGTGCCAGCAGCTCGACCAGTGACACGAACACTGAAGCTTTCTTT
>TRBJ1-5|-|TRBV6-1|TRBD1
CASSVTGQPYSNQPQHF
TGTGCCAGCAGTGTCACGGGACAGCCTTATAGCAATCAGCCCCAGCATTTT
>TRBJ2-1|-|TRBV19|TRBD2
CASSRTSGREASYNEQFF
TGTGCCAGTAGCAGGACTAGCGGGAGGGAGGCCTCCTACAATGAGCAGTTCTTC
>TRBJ2-3|-|TRBV11-3|-
CASSFGQSTDTQYF
TGTGCCAGCAGCTTTGGACAGAGCACAGATACGCAGTATTTT
>TRBJ2-7|-|TRBV6-5|TRBD1
CASSMRQGYEQYF
TGTGCCAGCAGTATGAGACAGGGCTACGAGCAGTACTTC
>TRBJ2-7|-|TRBV4-1|TRBD2
CASSQVPPGLAGGSSYEQYF
TGCGCCAGCAGCCAAGTCCCCCCGGGACTAGCGGGAGGGAGCTCCTACGAGCAGTACTTC